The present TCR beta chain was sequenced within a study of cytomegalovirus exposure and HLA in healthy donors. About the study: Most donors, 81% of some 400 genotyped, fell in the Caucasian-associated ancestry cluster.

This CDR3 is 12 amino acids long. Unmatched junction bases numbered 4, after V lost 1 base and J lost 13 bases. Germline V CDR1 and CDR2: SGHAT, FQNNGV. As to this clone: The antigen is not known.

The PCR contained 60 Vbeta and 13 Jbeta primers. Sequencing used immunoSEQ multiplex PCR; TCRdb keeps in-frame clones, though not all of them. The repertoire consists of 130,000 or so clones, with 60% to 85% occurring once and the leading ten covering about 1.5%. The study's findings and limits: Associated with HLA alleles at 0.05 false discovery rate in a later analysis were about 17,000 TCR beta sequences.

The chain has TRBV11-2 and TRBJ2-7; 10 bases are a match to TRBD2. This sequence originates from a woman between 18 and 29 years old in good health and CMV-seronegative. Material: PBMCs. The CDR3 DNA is TGTGCCAGCAGCTTAGGGGGGACTAGCGAATACTTC. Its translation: CASSLGGTSEYF.